These 28 T cell receptor beta chains originate from one sample sequenced in a study of blood T cell repertoires in COVID-19. Generated by immunoSEQ multiplex PCR, the TCRdb table keeps only in-frame clones and is missing some. The repertoire has around 15,000 clones, roughly 88% of them found once; the top ten carry about 12%. Sequencing was performed on peripheral blood. The receptor source for this set is a human donor in a cohort sampled during active COVID-19.

V is TRBV29-1 and J is TRBJ1-1; D remains unclear. CDR1 and CDR2 (germline): SQVTM, ANQGSEA. There are 12 residues in the CDR3. V lost 7 bases to trimming and J lost 0 bases, with 9 bases between them. The CDR3 DNA reads as TGCAGCGCCACAGAAATGAACACTGAAGCTTTCTTT. It is translated as CSATEMNTEAFF. Complete variable domain (other parts from reference TRBV29-1 and TRBJ1-1): SAVISQKPSRDICQRGTSLTIQCQVDSQVTMMFWYRQQPGQSLTLIATANQGSEATYESGFVIDKFPISRPNLTFSTLTVSNMSPEDSSIYLCSATEMNTEAFFGQGTRLTVV.

The chain uses TRBV11-2 and TRBJ2-2; possibly TRBD2 for D (5 bases). V was trimmed by 5 bases and J by 8 bases, leaving 15 bases between them. Germline V CDR1 and CDR2: SGHAT, FQNNGV. CDR3 length: 14 residues. DNA for the CDR3: TGTGCCAGCAGCCAATGGAGCGGATCAGGGGAGCTGTTTTTT. It yields the protein CASSQWSGSGELFF.

This sequence joins TRBV2 and TRBJ2-7, with TRBD1 matching 7 bases. CDR1 SNHLY and CDR2 FYNNEI come from the germline V gene. V was pared by 4 bases and J by 2 bases, with 2 bases of the junction left unmatched. CDR3 length: 13 residues. The CDR3 sequence: CASSGQGAYEQYF. In nucleotides, the CDR3 is TGTGCCAGCAGTGGTCAGGGGGCCTACGAGCAGTACTTC.

The chain is built from TRBV6-4 and TRBJ1-2; 9 nucleotides agree with TRBD1. With 6 bases clipped from V and 3 bases from J, the junction kept 8 bases outside the gene matches. CDR3 length: 15 residues. Germline CDR1 MRHNA, CDR2 SNTAGT. The CDR3 reads CASSRDRGNYYGYTF. The CDR3 DNA follows: TGTGCCAGCAGCCGCGACAGGGGGAACTACTATGGCTACACCTTC.

The chain is built from TRBV15 and TRBJ1-5; 8 bases are shared with TRBD1. Trimming cost V 3 bases and J 7 bases; bases outside gene matches: 5. The V gene's germline CDR1 is LNHNV and CDR2 YYDKDF (reference sequence). This CDR3 comprises 14 residues. As DNA, the CDR3 is TGTGCCACCAGCAGCGACAGGGGAGGGCAGCCCCAGCATTTT. It codes for CATSSDRGGQPQHF.

The gene calls are TRBV6-1 and TRBJ1-2; D ambiguous. This CDR3 spans 14 amino acids. In germline, CDR1 is MNHNS, CDR2 SASEGT. V lost 3 bases and J 8 bases, leaving 16 bases between the germline ends. The DNA for the CDR3 is TGTGCCAGCAGTGAGAGGTCTCTGGTTCCGGGCTACACCTTC. Protein sequence: CASSERSLVPGYTF.

The chain is built from TRBV27 and TRBJ1-1; TRBD1 might be the D (6 bases). Germline CDR1 and CDR2: MNHEY and SMNVEV (reference sequence). This CDR3 comprises 13 residues. V shed 6 bases and J shed 1 base, with 9 bases lying between them. CDR3 coding DNA: TGTGCCAGCAGCCGCAGGGGGAACACTGAAGCTTTCTTT. Translating gives CASSRRGNTEAFF.

The chain recombines TRBV30 with TRBJ2-3; the match to TRBD1 covers 8 bases. Per the germline V gene, CDR1 is GTSNPN and CDR2 is SVGIG (reference sequence). CDR3 length: 17 amino acids. V lost 1 base, J lost 3 bases, and 12 bases stayed unmatched. CDR3: CAWSGPGTGSGTDTQYF. For the CDR3, the DNA is TGTGCCTGGAGTGGGCCGGGGACAGGCTCGGGGACAGATACGCAGTATTTT.

The rearrangement joins TRBV5-1 to TRBJ2-3; possibly TRBD2 for D (5 bases). The germline V gene has CDR1 SGHRS and CDR2 YFSETQ. The CDR3 contains 13 residues. The V and J ends lost 5 bases and 2 bases respectively, with 9 bases between them. CDR3 nucleotides: TGCGCCAGCAGAGAGACTAACACAGATACGCAGTATTTT. As protein: CASRETNTDTQYF.

The chain recombines TRBV11-1 with TRBJ2-5, with TRBD1 matching over 7 bases. CDR1 is SGHAT and CDR2 is FQDESV in the germline V gene (reference sequence). The CDR3 sequence is 15 residues long. J was trimmed by 7 bases and V by 5 bases; bases with no gene match: 13. The DNA for the CDR3 is TGTGCCAGCAGCCCAACCGGGACAGCCCCGGGGACCCAGTACTTC. It yields the protein CASSPTGTAPGTQYF.

The chain carries TRBV5-1 and TRBJ2-7; TRBD1 agrees at 7 bases. CDR1 SGHRS and CDR2 YFSETQ come from the germline V gene. Losses at the gene ends were 4 bases for V and 4 bases for J; bases not matched to a gene: 5. This CDR3 is built from 13 residues. The CDR3 protein is CASSRDSRYEQYF. CDR3 nucleotides: TGCGCCAGCAGCCGGGACAGCCGATACGAGCAGTACTTC.

The V and J genes are TRBV7-9 and TRBJ2-1; D possibly corresponds to TRBD2 (7 bases). V lost 6 bases, J lost 2 bases, and 14 bases lay in between. The CDR3 has 15 amino acids. Germline V lookup: CDR1 SEHNR, CDR2 FQNEAQ (reference sequence). The CDR3 is CASSPMGGPYNEQFF. The CDR3 nucleotides read TGTGCCAGCAGTCCAATGGGGGGGCCCTACAATGAGCAGTTCTTC.

The genes are TRBV7-2 and TRBJ1-3, with 8 bases fitting TRBD1. The trim removed 5 bases at V and 2 bases at J, leaving 2 bases unmatched. This CDR3 has 14 amino acids. Per germline, CDR1 SGHTA and CDR2 FQGNSA. CDR3 in amino acids: CASSVRGPGNTIYF. As DNA, the CDR3 is TGTGCCAGCAGCGTCAGGGGGCCTGGAAACACCATATATTTT.

The chain joins TRBV7-2 to TRBJ2-3, with TRBD2 identical over 11 bases. With 5 bases clipped from V and 5 bases from J, the junction kept 12 bases outside the gene matches. Per the germline V gene, CDR1 is SGHTA and CDR2 is FQGNSA. This CDR3 region has 17 residues. CDR3 protein: CASSPTGLAVKVDTQYF. CDR3 in DNA: TGTGCCAGCAGCCCGACGGGACTAGCGGTAAAGGTAGATACGCAGTATTTT.

The chain employs TRBV6-5 and TRBJ2-3; 7 positions match TRBD1. CDR3 length: 11 residues. V lost 8 bases to trimming and J lost 5 bases; unmatched junction nucleotides: 1. Looked up from germline, CDR1 is MNHEY and CDR2 is SVGAGI. The chain's CDR3 is CASAGGDTQYF. The DNA of the CDR3 is TGTGCCAGCGCAGGGGGAGATACGCAGTATTTT.

The chain combines TRBV5-4 with TRBJ2-3; TRBD1 agrees at 7 bases. Trimming removed 4 bases from V and 2 bases from J; junction bases left unmatched: 10. Germline assignment: CDR1 SGHNT and CDR2 YYREEE (reference sequence). This CDR3 contains 16 residues. CDR3 in amino acids: CASSPTPGTVTDTQYF. The CDR3 DNA reads TGTGCCAGCAGCCCCACCCCCGGGACAGTCACAGATACGCAGTATTTT.

This chain joins TRBV2 and TRBJ2-5, with D hard to call. The CDR3 has 12 residues. Germline lookup yields CDR1 SNHLY and CDR2 FYNNEI. V was cut by 5 bases and J by 0 bases, with 4 bases left in between. The CDR3 reads CASSSYQETQYF. In nucleotides, the CDR3 is TGTGCCAGCAGTTCCTACCAAGAGACCCAGTACTTC.

The chain joins TRBV18 to TRBJ2-3, with D maybe TRBD1 (5 bases). Germline loops: CDR1 KGHSH, CDR2 LQKENI. V was shortened by 5 bases and J by 4 bases, with 19 bases between the two germline ends. The CDR3 sequence is 16 residues long. The CDR3 coding sequence is TGTGCCAGCTCAAGCACAGGATCGATCGTCGCAGATACGCAGTATTTT. This gives the protein CASSSTGSIVADTQYF. Based on the CDR3 plus reference TRBV18 and TRBJ2-3, the full variable domain is NAGVMQNPRHLVRRRGQEARLRCSPMKGHSHVYWYRQLPEEGLKFMVYLQKENIIDESGMPKERFSAEFPKEGPSILRIQQVVRGDSAAYFCASSSTGSIVADTQYFGPGTRLTVL.

The J gene is TRBJ2-3, the V gene TRBV7-6, with D possibly matching TRBD1 (6 bases). The CDR3 is 17 residues long. Germline values: CDR1 SGHVS, CDR2 FNYEAQ. Between the trimmed V and J ends, which lost 5 bases and 2 bases, there was a span of 20 bases. For the CDR3, the DNA is TGTGCCAGCAGCGGTTCTTCTTCGGGACAAATCACAGATACGCAGTATTTT. As protein: CASSGSSSGQITDTQYF.

The chain combines TRBV3-1 (or the pseudogene TRBV3-2) with TRBJ2-1; 14 nucleotides agree with TRBD2. Looked up from germline, CDR1 is LGHDT and CDR2 is YNNKEL (reference sequence). The CDR3 has 17 residues. The trim removed 4 bases at V and 1 base at J, leaving 3 bases unmatched. The CDR3: CASSPRTSGGSYNEQFF. The DNA for the CDR3 is TGTGCCAGCAGCCCCCGGACTAGCGGGGGGTCCTACAATGAGCAGTTCTTC.

The gene calls are TRBV29-1 and TRBJ2-1; D is possibly TRBD1 (5 bases). Between the trimmed V and J ends, which lost 4 bases and 7 bases, there was a span of 11 bases. Germline V gene sequence: CDR1 SQVTM, CDR2 ANQGSEA. The CDR3 has 12 residues. In DNA form, the CDR3 reads TGCAGCGTTGGGGCAGGGATGAATGAGCAGTTCTTC. It translates to CSVGAGMNEQFF.

Only one count was recorded for this clone. The J gene is TRBJ1-2, the V gene TRBV3-1 (or the pseudogene TRBV3-2); D is possibly TRBD1 (6 bases). CDR1 LGHDT and CDR2 YNNKEL come from the germline V gene (reference sequence). This CDR3 comprises 15 residues. Trimming shortened V by 4 bases and J by 6 bases, and 18 bases separated the two germline ends. The CDR3 nucleotides read TGTGCCAGCAGCCTAAGCTGGGACACGTTAAATGGCTACACCTTC. The encoded protein is CASSLSWDTLNGYTF.

This clone is termed medium-sized (0.01 to 0.1%). The chain carries TRBV7-9 and TRBJ2-5, with TRBD2 as a possible D gene (7 bases). This CDR3 region has 16 residues. Germline loops: CDR1 SEHNR, CDR2 FQNEAQ (reference sequence). V was clipped by 1 base and J by 6 bases, with 18 bases between them. The CDR3 DNA is TGTGCCAGCAGCTTAGGCGAGGGGGGGATTCGGAAGACCCAGTACTTC. Its protein product is CASSLGEGGIRKTQYF.

This clone has just a few counts. The rearrangement joins TRBV6-5 to TRBJ1-3, with D perhaps matching TRBD1 (6 bases). Germline CDR1 and CDR2: MNHEY and SVGAGI. The CDR3 runs to 16 residues. The V gene lost 4 bases and the J gene lost 3 bases, with 16 bases spanning the gap. The CDR3 sequence is CASSSQQGTFGNTIYF. CDR3 in DNA: TGTGCCAGCAGTTCCCAACAGGGAACCTTTGGAAACACCATATATTTT.

The gene calls are TRBV6-2 or TRBV6-3 and TRBJ2-3, with TRBD2 identical over 10 bases. The CDR3 contains 16 residues. Germline trimming cut 2 bases from V and 2 bases from J; bases unmatched to any gene: 4. CDR1 and CDR2 (germline): MNHEY, SVGEGT. The CDR3, as DNA: TGTGCCAGCAGTTACGGGACTAGCGTGCCCACAGATACGCAGTATTTT. Translation gives CASSYGTSVPTDTQYF.

V and J are TRBV19 and TRBJ1-1, with 7 positions matching TRBD1. The CDR3 runs to 14 residues. Per the germline V gene, CDR1 is LNHDA and CDR2 is SQIVND (reference sequence). V shed 5 bases and J 3 bases; nucleotides not matched to a gene: 6. The CDR3 DNA reads TGTGCCAGTAGTGCTGACAGGGACTACACTGAAGCTTTCTTT. Its translation is CASSADRDYTEAFF.

The rearrangement uses TRBV5-1 and TRBJ2-6; TRBD1 might be the D (5 bases). V lost 2 bases, J lost 2 bases, and 8 bases lay in between. Germline assignment: CDR1 SGHRS and CDR2 YFSETQ. This CDR3 is 15 amino acids long. The CDR3 DNA reads as TGCGCCAGCAGCTTACAGGATGCTGGGGCCAACGTCCTGACTTTC. Its protein product is CASSLQDAGANVLTF.

V and J are TRBV7-2 and TRBJ1-1, with D possibly TRBD1 on 5 matching bases. The CDR3 loop spans 13 amino acids. Germline assignment: CDR1 SGHTA and CDR2 FQGNSA. V lost 3 bases and J 6 bases, leaving 11 bases between the germline ends. The CDR3 sequence: CASSFSPGAEAFF. In DNA, the CDR3 is TGTGCCAGCAGCTTTAGTCCGGGGGCTGAAGCTTTCTTT. Supplemented by reference TRBV7-2 and TRBJ1-1, the full variable domain reads GAGVSQSPSNKVTEKGKDVELRCDPISGHTALYWYRQSLGQGLEFLIYFQGNSAPDKSGLPSDRFSAERTGGSVSTLTIQRTQQEDSAVYLCASSFSPGAEAFFGQGTRLTVV.